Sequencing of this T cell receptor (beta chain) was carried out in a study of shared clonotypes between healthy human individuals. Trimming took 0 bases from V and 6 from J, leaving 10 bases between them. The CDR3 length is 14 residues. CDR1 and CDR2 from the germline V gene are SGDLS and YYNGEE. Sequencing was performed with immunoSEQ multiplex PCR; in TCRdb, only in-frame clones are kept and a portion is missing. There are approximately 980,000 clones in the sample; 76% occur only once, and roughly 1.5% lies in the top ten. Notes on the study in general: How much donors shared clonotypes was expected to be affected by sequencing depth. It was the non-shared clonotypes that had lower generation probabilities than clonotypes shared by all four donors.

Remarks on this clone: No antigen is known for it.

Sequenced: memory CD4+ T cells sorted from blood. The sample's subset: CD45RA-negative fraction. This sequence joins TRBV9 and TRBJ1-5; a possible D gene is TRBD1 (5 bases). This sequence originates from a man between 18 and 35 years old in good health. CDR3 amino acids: CASSVGGHGQPQHF. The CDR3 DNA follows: TGTGCCAGCAGCGTAGGGGGCCATGGTCAGCCCCAGCATTTT.